These T cell receptor beta chains were read from a single sample in a study of blood T cell repertoires in COVID-19. The assay was immunoSEQ multiplex PCR, and TCRdb's table has in-frame clones only and misses some. Among approximately 100,000 clones listed, roughly nine tenths were seen once. Sequenced input: peripheral blood. The receptors were gathered from a human donor in a cohort sampled during active COVID-19. Both conserved end residues are part of each CDR3. The D gene is left open where the match is weak. Clone size is given for some rows only: seen once, a few or many times, or a class if the clone is expanded.

TRBV24-1	TRBD1	once	TRBJ1-5	TGTGCCACCAGTGACCATCGACAGGGGGACAATCAGCCCCAGCATTTT	CATSDHRQGDNQPQHF
TRBV19	.	.	TRBJ2-1	TGTGCCAGTAGCCCCTATCTGTACGGCTCCTACAATGAGCAGTTCTTC	CASSPYLYGSYNEQFF
TRBV4-1	TRBD2	.	TRBJ2-1	TGCGCCAGCAGCCAAGTACTAGCGGGAGTACAGAATGAGCAGTTCTTC	CASSQVLAGVQNEQFF
TRBV28	.	once	TRBJ1-2	TGTGCCAGCGAAAAGTCGGGCTATGGCTACACCTTC	CASEKSGYGYTF
TRBV19	TRBD1	.	TRBJ1-4	TGTGCCAGTAGTATAGCAACAGGGGGCGGAAAACTGTTTTTT	CASSIATGGGKLFF
TRBV7-2	.	.	TRBJ1-3	TGTGCCAGCAGCCCTCAAAGGGGCCACTCTGGAAACACCATATATTTT	CASSPQRGHSGNTIYF
TRBV10-1	.	once	TRBJ1-5	TGCGCCAGCAGCCCCCTAGGGGCCCAGCATTTT	CASSPLGAQHF
TRBV11-2	.	.	TRBJ2-3	TGTGCCAGCAGCTCCGGTGTTGGGCAGTATTTT	CASSSGVGQYF
TRBV11-2	.	.	TRBJ1-2	TGTGCCAGCAGCTTTCCAGGTGGGCAAGGTGGCTACACCTTC	CASSFPGGQGGYTF
TRBV20-1	TRBD1	once	TRBJ1-6	TGCAGTGCTAGTTCAGCTTCAGTCCCCGGGACAGACTATTCACCCCTCCACTTT	CSASSASVPGTDYSPLHF
TRBV7-3	TRBD1	.	TRBJ2-1	TGTGCCAGCAGCTCGGACAGGGACAATGAGCAGTTCTTC	CASSSDRDNEQFF
TRBV12-3/TRBV12-4	.	.	TRBJ1-1	TGTGCCAGCACGAGCCAATTGGTGTCTTTCTTT	CASTSQLVSFF
TRBV30	.	.	TRBJ1-2	TGTGCCTATACTGACTACTATGGCTACACCTTC	CAYTDYYGYTF
TRBV6-2/TRBV6-3	.	.	TRBJ1-6	TGTGCCAGCAGTTACACGGGATATTCCGGCTATAATTCACCCCTCCACTTT	CASSYTGYSGYNSPLHF
TRBV6-5	TRBD2	.	TRBJ2-5	TGTGCCAGCAGTTACGGTCCGGGGGGGTTTCGAGAGACCCAGTACTTC	CASSYGPGGFRETQYF
TRBV12-3/TRBV12-4	.	.	TRBJ2-1	TGTGCCAGCACCCGGGACAACTACAATGAGCAGTTCTTC	CASTRDNYNEQFF
TRBV6-5	.	.	TRBJ2-7	TGTGCCAGCAGTCCTCCAGGGTTGGAAGAGCAGTACTTC	CASSPPGLEEQYF
TRBV6-2/TRBV6-3	TRBD1	.	TRBJ1-4	TGTGCCAGCAGTTACTCCCGAGGACAGGGAGGCGAAAAACTGTTTTTT	CASSYSRGQGGEKLFF
TRBV3-1/TRBV3-2	.	.	TRBJ1-1	TGTGCCAGCAGCGTGGGCACTTATAACACTGAAGCTTTCTTT	CASSVGTYNTEAFF
TRBV28	.	.	TRBJ2-2	TGTGCCAGCCACAGGGAGTTGCGGGCCGGGGAGCTGTTTTTT	CASHRELRAGELFF
TRBV6-2/TRBV6-3	.	.	TRBJ2-7	TGTGCCAGCAGTATAACCAGAGACAACTCCGAGCAGTACTTC	CASSITRDNSEQYF
TRBV5-1	TRBD1	.	TRBJ2-1	TGCGCCAGCAGCGCACCCCGGGACAGGGACAGGGATGAGCAGTTCTTC	CASSAPRDRDRDEQFF
TRBV5-4	TRBD1	.	TRBJ2-1	TGTGCCAGCAGCTCACGGACAGGGGGATTGGATGAGCAGTTCTTC	CASSSRTGGLDEQFF
TRBV27	.	.	TRBJ1-2	TGTGCCAGCAGTTTGTCCGGGACACTCCTTGGAGGCTACACCTTC	CASSLSGTLLGGYTF
TRBV12-3/TRBV12-4	.	.	TRBJ1-1	TGTGCCAGCAGCCAAGGAGGGACTGAAGCTTTCTTT	CASSQGGTEAFF
TRBV9	.	once	TRBJ1-2	TGTGCCAGCAGCCCCGACCCAGGGGTAGCCTTCTATGGCTACACCTTC	CASSPDPGVAFYGYTF
TRBV10-1	TRBD1	.	TRBJ1-5	TGCGCCAGCAGTGAGTCACGAGGGGACAGTCCCCAGAAACCCTCAAATCAGCCCCAGCATTTT	CASSESRGDSPQKPSNQPQHF
TRBV14	.	.	TRBJ1-4	TGTGCCAGCAGCCAAGATCTTTTCGGGGCAACTAATGAAAAACTGTTTTTT	CASSQDLFGATNEKLFF
TRBV5-1	TRBD2	.	TRBJ2-7	TGCGCCAGCAGCCCGGGGACTAGCGGGGGGACCTACGAGCAGTACTTC	CASSPGTSGGTYEQYF
TRBV28	TRBD1	.	TRBJ2-7	TGTGCCAGCAGCAATAGACAGGGGGCTTCCTACGAGCAGTACTTC	CASSNRQGASYEQYF
TRBV28	TRBD1	once	TRBJ2-2	TGTGCCAGCAGGACTCACAGGGGGCGCATCCCCGGGGAGCTGTTTTTT	CASRTHRGRIPGELFF
TRBV28	.	.	TRBJ1-3	TGTGCCAGCAGCGGTTTTTTCCCCCGGTTCTCTGGAAACACCATATATTTT	CASSGFFPRFSGNTIYF
TRBV5-1	TRBD1	.	TRBJ2-5	TGCGCCAGCTCCGGGACAGGGTGGTCGGAGACCCAGTACTTC	CASSGTGWSETQYF
TRBV28	.	.	TRBJ2-7	TGTGCCAGCGCGCAGGTGTCCTACGAGCAGTACTTC	CASAQVSYEQYF
TRBV9	.	.	TRBJ1-3	TGTGCCAGCAGCGCCGAGGGGGTACCTGGAAACACCATATATTTT	CASSAEGVPGNTIYF
TRBV18	.	.	TRBJ1-2	TGTGCCAGCTCAACCGACAGGAGAACGGGCTACACCTTC	CASSTDRRTGYTF
TRBV28	.	.	TRBJ1-2	TGTGCCAGCAGTTTACTTCGTACAGGAGATGGCTACACCTTC	CASSLLRTGDGYTF
TRBV3-1/TRBV3-2	TRBD2	.	TRBJ2-7	TGTGCCAGCAGCCTTAGCGGGGGAGCCCACGAGCAGTACTTC	CASSLSGGAHEQYF
TRBV6-5	TRBD1	once	TRBJ2-3	TGTGCCAGTAAAACCGGGACAGGGATCACAGATACGCAGTATTTT	CASKTGTGITDTQYF
TRBV6-7	TRBD1	.	TRBJ1-1	TGTGCCAGTAACAGGGGACGGGAGAGCACTGAAGCTTTCTTT	CASNRGRESTEAFF
TRBV7-3	.	few	TRBJ1-6	TGTGCCAGCAGCCGACAGGCCATGAATTCACCCCTCCACTTT	CASSRQAMNSPLHF
TRBV2	.	.	TRBJ1-5	TGTGCCAGCAGTGAAACATATCAGCCCCAGCATTTT	CASSETYQPQHF
TRBV7-8	TRBD2	.	TRBJ2-2	TGTGCCAGCCGCAGGACTAGCGGGGGAGGCACCGGGGAGCTGTTTTTT	CASRRTSGGGTGELFF
TRBV29-1	TRBD2	.	TRBJ2-3	TGCAGCGTTGCGATAGCGGGGGGGGTCACAGATACGCAGTATTTT	CSVAIAGGVTDTQYF
TRBV6-5	.	.	TRBJ2-7	TGTGCCAGCAGGCGGGATATCACAGCCACCTACGAGCAGTACTTC	CASRRDITATYEQYF
TRBV20-1	.	.	TRBJ2-3	TGCAGTGCTCCGGGACTTAGGCAGTATTTT	CSAPGLRQYF